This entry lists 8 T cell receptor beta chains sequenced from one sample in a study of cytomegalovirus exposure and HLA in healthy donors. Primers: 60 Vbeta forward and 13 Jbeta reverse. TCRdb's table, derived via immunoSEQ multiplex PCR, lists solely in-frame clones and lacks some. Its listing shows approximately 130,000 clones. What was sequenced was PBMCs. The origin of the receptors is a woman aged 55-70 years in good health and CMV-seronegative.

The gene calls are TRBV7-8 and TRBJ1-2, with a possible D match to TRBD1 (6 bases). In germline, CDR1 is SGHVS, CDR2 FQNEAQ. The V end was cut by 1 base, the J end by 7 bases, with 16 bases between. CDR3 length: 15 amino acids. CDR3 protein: CASSLVIAGAFGYTF. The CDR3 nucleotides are TGTGCCAGCAGCTTAGTCATCGCGGGGGCGTTTGGCTACACCTTC.

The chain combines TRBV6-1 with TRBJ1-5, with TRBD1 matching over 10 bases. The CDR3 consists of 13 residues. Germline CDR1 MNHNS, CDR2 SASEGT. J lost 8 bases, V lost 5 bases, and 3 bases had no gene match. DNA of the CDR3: TGTGCCAGCAGTAGGACAGGGGGTGAGCCCCAGCATTTT. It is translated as CASSRTGGEPQHF.

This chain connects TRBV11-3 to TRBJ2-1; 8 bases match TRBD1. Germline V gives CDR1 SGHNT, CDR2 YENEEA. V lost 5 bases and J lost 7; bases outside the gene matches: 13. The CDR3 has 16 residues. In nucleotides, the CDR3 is TGTGCCAGCAGCCGCGGACAGGGCTATGCGAGTAATGAGCAGTTCTTC. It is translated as CASSRGQGYASNEQFF.

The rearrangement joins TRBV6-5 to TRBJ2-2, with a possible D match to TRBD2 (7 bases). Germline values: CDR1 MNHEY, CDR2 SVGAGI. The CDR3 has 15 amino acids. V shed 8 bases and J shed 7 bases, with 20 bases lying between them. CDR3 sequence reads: CASEPLGGGLGELFF. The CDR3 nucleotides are TGTGCCAGCGAACCCTTGGGAGGGGGGCTCGGGGAGCTGTTTTTT.

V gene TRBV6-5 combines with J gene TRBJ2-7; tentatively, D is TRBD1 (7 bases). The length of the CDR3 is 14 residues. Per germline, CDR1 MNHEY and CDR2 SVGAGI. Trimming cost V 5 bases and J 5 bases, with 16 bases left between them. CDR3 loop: CASSRAGQPHEQYF. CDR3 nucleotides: TGTGCCAGCAGTCGGGCGGGACAGCCTCACGAGCAGTACTTC.

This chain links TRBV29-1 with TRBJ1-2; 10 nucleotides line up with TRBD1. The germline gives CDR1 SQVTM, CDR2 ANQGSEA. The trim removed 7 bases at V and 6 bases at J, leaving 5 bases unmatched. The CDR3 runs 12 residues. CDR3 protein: CSAPGTGDGYTF. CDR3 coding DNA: TGCAGCGCCCCCGGGACAGGGGATGGCTACACCTTC.

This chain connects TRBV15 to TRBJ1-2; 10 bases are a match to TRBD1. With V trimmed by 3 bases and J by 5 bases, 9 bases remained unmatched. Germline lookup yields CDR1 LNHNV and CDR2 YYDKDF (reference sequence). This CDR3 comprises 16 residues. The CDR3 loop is CATSRARQGAGYGYTF. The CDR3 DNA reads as TGTGCCACCAGCAGGGCTAGACAGGGGGCTGGGTATGGCTACACCTTC. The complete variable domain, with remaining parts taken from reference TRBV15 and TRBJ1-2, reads DAMVIQNPRYQVTQFGKPVTLSCSQTLNHNVMYWYQQKSSQAPKLLFHYYDKDFNNEADTPDNFQSRRPNTSFCFLDIRSPGLGDTAMYLCATSRARQGAGYGYTFGSGTRLTVV.

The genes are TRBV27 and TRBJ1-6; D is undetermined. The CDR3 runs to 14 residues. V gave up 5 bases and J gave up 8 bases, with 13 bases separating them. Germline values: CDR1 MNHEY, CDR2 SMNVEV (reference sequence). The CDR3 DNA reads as TGTGCCAGCAGTGGCGAGGGATGGGATTCACCCCTCCACTTT. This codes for CASSGEGWDSPLHF.